This TCR beta chain came from a study of glioma-infiltrating T cells after dendritic cell vaccination. Across the study: Patients had newly diagnosed or recurrent glioblastoma and received dendritic cell vaccines.

Sequencing used immunoSEQ multiplex PCR; TCRdb keeps in-frame clones, though not all of them. In the table there are about 92,000 clones, approximately 90% of which are singletons. The CDR3 is 12 amino acids. Germline assignment: CDR1 SGHTA and CDR2 FQGTGA. The trim removed 4 bases at V and 9 bases at J, leaving 3 bases unmatched. This sample comprised blood, obtained before dendritic cell vaccination. This sequence joins TRBV7-3 and TRBJ2-1, with 7 bases fitting TRBD2. The sequence was obtained from a human donor with glioblastoma. The DNA for the CDR3 is TGTGCCAGCAGCTCGGGGGGTGGTGAGCAGTTCTTC. This encodes CASSSGGGEQFF.